The rows below give T cell receptor beta chains drawn from one sample of a study of blood T cells in healthy people across ages. TCRdb called the 5' RACE reads again in MiXCR, with one record for every CDR3 protein. The data show approximately 2,000,000 distinct CDR3 sequences, approximately 39% seen once. The sequencing input was blood. The origin of the receptors is a human donor in good health. Both conserved end residues are part of each CDR3. D genes are given only for firm matches. Clone size appears in some rows only: once, few, many, or a class for an expanded clone.

clone_size: once
d_call: -
v_call: TRBV5-6
j_call: TRBJ2-3
cdr3_nt: TGTGCCAGCAGCTTTGGCGGGGTAGTGGATACGCAGTATTTT
cdr3_aa: CASSFGGVVDTQYF

clone_size: -
d_call: TRBD1
v_call: TRBV20-1
j_call: TRBJ2-7
cdr3_nt: TGCAGTGGGCGTTCGGGACAGACTTACGAGCAGTACTTC
cdr3_aa: CSGRSGQTYEQYF

clone_size: -
d_call: TRBD2
v_call: TRBV4-1
j_call: TRBJ2-3
cdr3_nt: TGCGCCAGCAGCCAAGATCCCCTGGGCCTAGCGGGGGGAAGAGATACGCAGTATTTT
cdr3_aa: CASSQDPLGLAGGRDTQYF

clone_size: few
d_call: TRBD1
v_call: TRBV7-2
j_call: TRBJ2-3
cdr3_nt: TGTGCCAGCAGCCAGCAGGGGGATCGGACAGATACGCAGTATTTT
cdr3_aa: CASSQQGDRTDTQYF

clone_size: -
d_call: TRBD2
v_call: TRBV7-2
j_call: TRBJ2-7
cdr3_nt: TGTGCCAGCAGCTTAGTGGGGGAGGGGAGCGAGCAGTACTTC
cdr3_aa: CASSLVGEGSEQYF

clone_size: -
d_call: -
v_call: TRBV29-1
j_call: TRBJ1-1
cdr3_nt: TGCAGCGTTGTGGGGATCGGGGCTGGAAGAACTGAAGCTTTCTTT
cdr3_aa: CSVVGIGAGRTEAFF

clone_size: -
d_call: -
v_call: TRBV6-5
j_call: TRBJ1-1
cdr3_nt: TGTGCCAGCAGTTACTCCCTGGGAGGGGACACTGAAGCTTTCTTT
cdr3_aa: CASSYSLGGDTEAFF

clone_size: -
d_call: TRBD1
v_call: TRBV7-6
j_call: TRBJ2-1
cdr3_nt: TGTGCCAGCAGCCCATCAGGACAGGCCGGTGAGCAGTTCTTC
cdr3_aa: CASSPSGQAGEQFF

clone_size: few
d_call: -
v_call: TRBV11-2
j_call: TRBJ2-6
cdr3_nt: TGTGCCAGCAGCTTTTTTTATCTGGACACAATCTCTGGGGCCAACGTCCTGACTTTC
cdr3_aa: CASSFFYLDTISGANVLTF

clone_size: -
d_call: -
v_call: TRBV6-1
j_call: TRBJ1-2
cdr3_nt: TGTGCCAGCAGTGAAAGGTCCGGGACCGGCTACACCTTC
cdr3_aa: CASSERSGTGYTF

clone_size: few
d_call: TRBD1
v_call: TRBV2
j_call: TRBJ2-5
cdr3_nt: TGTGCCAGCAGTGGACGGACAGGCCAGGGGGAGACCCAGTACTTC
cdr3_aa: CASSGRTGQGETQYF

clone_size: -
d_call: -
v_call: TRBV29-1
j_call: TRBJ1-1
cdr3_nt: TGCAGCGTTGGAGGGGCAGCCCCTGAAGCTTTCTTT
cdr3_aa: CSVGGAAPEAFF

clone_size: few
d_call: -
v_call: TRBV7-3
j_call: TRBJ1-2
cdr3_nt: TGTGCCAGCAGCTTGACAGGTTTGGCCGACTATGGCTACACCTTC
cdr3_aa: CASSLTGLADYGYTF

clone_size: few
d_call: -
v_call: TRBV9
j_call: TRBJ2-3
cdr3_nt: TGTGCCAGCAGCGTAGCGGTCCTCGGTACGCAGTATTTT
cdr3_aa: CASSVAVLGTQYF

clone_size: -
d_call: -
v_call: TRBV6-5
j_call: TRBJ1-2
cdr3_nt: TGTGCCAGCAGTTGTGGAGGGGCCTATGGCTACACCTTC
cdr3_aa: CASSCGGAYGYTF

clone_size: few
d_call: -
v_call: TRBV7-2
j_call: TRBJ2-7
cdr3_nt: TGTGCCAGCAGCTTAGACAGGCTCGAGCAGTACTTC
cdr3_aa: CASSLDRLEQYF

clone_size: -
d_call: -
v_call: TRBV27
j_call: TRBJ1-5
cdr3_nt: TGTGCCAGCAGTTTATTGGGGAGCGATCAGCCCCAGCATTTT
cdr3_aa: CASSLLGSDQPQHF

clone_size: -
d_call: -
v_call: TRBV3-1
j_call: TRBJ2-5
cdr3_nt: TGTGCCAGCAGCCAAGAGTCATCCAGGGTGAGAGAGACCCAGTACTTC
cdr3_aa: CASSQESSRVRETQYF

clone_size: -
d_call: -
v_call: TRBV7-2
j_call: TRBJ2-7
cdr3_nt: TGTGCCAGCAGCTTAAATAATTACAATGAGCAGTACTTC
cdr3_aa: CASSLNNYNEQYF

clone_size: -
d_call: -
v_call: TRBV7-2
j_call: TRBJ2-7
cdr3_nt: TGTGCCAGCAGCGTAGAGGCGGGGAGTTTCTACGAGCAGTACTTC
cdr3_aa: CASSVEAGSFYEQYF